The 30 T cell receptor beta chains given below trace back to one sample, sequenced in a study of T cell responses to AZD1222 COVID-19 vaccine. Data came from immunoSEQ multiplex PCR; TCRdb stores just in-frame clones and leaves some out. The sample yields around 200,000 clones, about 91% seen once. The sample consisted of peripheral blood, taken on day 0 of AZD1222 vaccination. The source is an adult in good health.

This chain links TRBV7-9 with TRBJ1-5; D might be TRBD1 (6 bases). Germline V gene lookup returns CDR1 SEHNR and CDR2 FQNEAQ (reference sequence). V was shortened by 5 bases and J by 0 bases, with 11 bases between the two germline ends. The CDR3 spans 15 residues. The CDR3 nucleotides read TGTGCCAGCAGCGACGACAGGTATAGCAATCAGCCCCAGCATTTT. Its protein is CASSDDRYSNQPQHF.

The rearrangement joins TRBV30 to TRBJ1-3; D gene unclear. This CDR3 has 15 amino acids. Per germline, CDR1 GTSNPN and CDR2 SVGIG (reference sequence). The V and J ends lost 2 bases and 2 bases respectively, with 13 bases between them. The CDR3 here is CAWSSGKGPGNTIYF. The CDR3 DNA follows: TGTGCCTGGAGTTCGGGTAAAGGCCCTGGAAACACCATATATTTT.

This rearrangement joins TRBV30 to TRBJ2-7, with D possibly being TRBD1 or TRBD2 (6 bases each). The germline CDR1 and CDR2 sequences are GTSNPN and SVGIG (reference sequence). Deletions cut 2 bases from V and 5 bases from J, with 13 bases between. The CDR3 length is 13 residues. CDR3 residues: CAWSPRGLHEQYF. DNA for the CDR3: TGTGCCTGGAGTCCCCGGGGGCTCCACGAGCAGTACTTC.

This chain joins TRBV7-2 and TRBJ1-2; the match to TRBD1 covers 9 bases. The CDR3 contains 13 residues. V was clipped by 3 bases and J by 5 bases; unmatched bases: 1. Germline values: CDR1 SGHTA, CDR2 FQGNSA. The DNA for the CDR3 is TGTGCCAGCAGCTTCGGGACAGGGTATGGCTACACCTTC. Its protein product is CASSFGTGYGYTF.

V and J are TRBV30 and TRBJ1-4, with a tentative D call TRBD1 (6 bases). The CDR3 has 14 residues. CDR1 and CDR2 from the germline V gene are GTSNPN and SVGIG (reference sequence). V lost 0 bases to trimming and J lost 6 bases, with 11 bases between them. The CDR3 here is CAWSVQSGDEKLFF. The CDR3 DNA is TGTGCCTGGAGTGTACAGTCAGGGGATGAAAAACTGTTTTTT.

The chain links TRBV10-3 to TRBJ1-3; 10 bases map to TRBD1. J gave up 5 bases and V 4 bases, and 5 bases lay outside the gene matches. Germline V gene data show CDR1 as ENHRY and CDR2 as SYGVKD. This CDR3 region has 15 residues. The CDR3 loop is CAISAPGQGRNTIYF. In DNA, the CDR3 is TGTGCCATCAGTGCCCCGGGACAGGGGCGAAACACCATATATTTT.

The genes are TRBV7-9 and TRBJ1-6; no reliable D call. Trimming took off 5 bases at V and 0 bases at J, with 14 bases between the two ends. Germline CDR1 and CDR2: SEHNR and FQNEAQ (reference sequence). The CDR3 is made up of 17 amino acids. CDR3 residues: CASSPGGGSSYNSPLHF. The CDR3 nucleotides read TGTGCCAGCAGCCCTGGAGGCGGTAGCTCCTATAATTCACCCCTCCACTTT.

DNA for the CDR3: TGTGCCAGCAGCTTACAGGGCAATCAGCCCCAGCATTTT. Translated: CASSLQGNQPQHF. V usage is TRBV7-2 and J usage is TRBJ1-5; D is unclear. With 2 bases removed from V and 2 bases from J, the gap between germline ends came to 4 bases. The CDR3 consists of 13 residues. Per the germline V gene, CDR1 is SGHTA and CDR2 is FQGNSA.

The chain has TRBV28 and TRBJ1-5; D is unclear. The CDR3 runs to 12 residues. V lost 2 bases and J lost 6, with 5 bases in between. CDR1 is MDHEN and CDR2 is SYDVKM in the germline V gene. In DNA form, the CDR3 reads TGTGCCAGCAGTTTAACGGGTCAGCCCCAGCATTTT. Translation gives CASSLTGQPQHF.

The chain carries TRBV28 and TRBJ2-5; 13 bases agree with TRBD2. This CDR3 has 16 amino acids. Germline V lookup: CDR1 MDHEN, CDR2 SYDVKM. V gave up 5 bases and J gave up 1 base; unmatched junction bases: 4. The CDR3 DNA reads TGTGCCAGCAGTCCCGGACTAGCGGGAGCCCAAGAGACCCAGTACTTC. It encodes CASSPGLAGAQETQYF.

The chain recombines TRBV5-6 with TRBJ2-7, with 11 bases fitting TRBD2. Per germline, CDR1 SGHDT and CDR2 YYEEEE. The CDR3 has 14 amino acids. V was clipped by 4 bases and J by 4 bases; unmatched bases: 4. As DNA, the CDR3 is TGTGCCAGCAGCCTGGGACTAGCGGAGTACGAGCAGTACTTC. Amino acids: CASSLGLAEYEQYF.

The V call is TRBV19, the J call TRBJ2-5; 10 bases map to TRBD2. This CDR3 spans 15 amino acids. The V and J ends lost 7 bases and 5 bases, in that order; junction bases with no gene match: 10. Germline CDR1 LNHDA, CDR2 SQIVND (reference sequence). CDR3 bases: TGTGCCAGTACCCCCCGGGCTAGCGGGGGTGAGACCCAGTACTTC. Encoded protein: CASTPRASGGETQYF.

V and J are TRBV5-1 and TRBJ1-2; TRBD1 matches 12 bases. The CDR3 is made up of 14 amino acids. Germline lookup yields CDR1 SGHRS and CDR2 YFSETQ. V dropped 5 bases and J dropped 3; count of bases not matched to a gene: 2. CDR3 loop: CASSGTGGHYGYTF. CDR3 nucleotide sequence: TGCGCCAGCAGTGGGACAGGGGGCCACTATGGCTACACCTTC.

The genes are TRBV7-9 and TRBJ1-5; no definite D call. The V gene's germline CDR1 is SEHNR and CDR2 FQNEAQ (reference sequence). The CDR3 runs to 13 residues. V was clipped by 1 base and J by 6 bases, with 7 bases between them. The CDR3: CASSLGPGQPQHF. In DNA, the CDR3 is TGTGCCAGCAGCTTAGGACCAGGTCAGCCCCAGCATTTT.

The chain uses TRBV30 and TRBJ2-7; D possibly corresponds to TRBD2 (5 bases). Germline CDR1 is GTSNPN and CDR2 is SVGIG (reference sequence). Trimming stripped 5 bases from V and 3 bases from J, with 11 bases between. The CDR3 extends over 12 amino acids. The CDR3 DNA follows: TGTGCCTGGGGGAGATCCGACTACGAGCAGTACTTC. As protein: CAWGRSDYEQYF.

The rearrangement joins TRBV28 to TRBJ2-1; 12 bases fit TRBD2. The germline V gene has CDR1 MDHEN and CDR2 SYDVKM. Trimming removed 8 bases from V and 4 bases from J; junction bases left unmatched: 3. This CDR3 is built from 14 residues. The DNA of the CDR3 is TGTGCCAGCGGACTAGCGGGACCTTACAATGAGCAGTTCTTC. Its translation: CASGLAGPYNEQFF.

In this sample, this clone turned up once. The chain employs TRBV5-5 and TRBJ1-3, with no clear D. The germline CDR1 and CDR2 sequences are SGHKS and YYEKEE (reference sequence). Trimming took off 4 bases at V and 0 bases at J, with 11 bases between the two ends. This CDR3 is built from 15 residues. CDR3 nucleotide sequence: TGTGCCAGCAGCCACCTCGGTGACTCTGGAAACACCATATATTTT. This sequence encodes CASSHLGDSGNTIYF.

V is TRBV13 and J is TRBJ1-1, with unresolved D. The germline CDR1 and CDR2 sequences are PRHDT and FYEKMQ (reference sequence). Trimming cost V 5 bases and J 5 bases, with 15 bases left between them. The CDR3 consists of 14 residues. The CDR3 DNA reads TGTGCCAGCAGCGAACTGGTCCGGGGTACTGAAGCTTTCTTT. Its translation is CASSELVRGTEAFF.

The chain joins TRBV3-1 (or the pseudogene TRBV3-2) to TRBJ1-5; 9 bases agree with TRBD1. The CDR3 is 16 residues long. The J segment lost 2 bases and the V segment lost 3 bases, leaving 5 bases of the junction unmatched. From germline, CDR1 is LGHDT and CDR2 YNNKEL (reference sequence). CDR3 in DNA: TGTGCCAGCAGCCATACGGGACAGGGCGGCAATCAGCCCCAGCATTTT. This encodes CASSHTGQGGNQPQHF.

The count of this clone is one. This chain uses TRBV2 with TRBJ1-1; D gene uncertain. The CDR3 loop spans 11 amino acids. V gave up 8 bases and J gave up 1 base, with 5 bases separating them. Germline V gene lookup returns CDR1 SNHLY and CDR2 FYNNEI. The CDR3 here is CASWENTEAFF. The DNA of the CDR3 is TGTGCCAGCTGGGAGAACACTGAAGCTTTCTTT.

The chain links TRBV7-3 to TRBJ1-2; 10 bases align to TRBD1. Germline V lookup: CDR1 SGHTA, CDR2 FQGTGA. V was clipped by 5 bases and J by 7 bases; unmatched bases: 10. The CDR3 is 15 residues long. Here the CDR3 reads CASSPSTGGATGYTF. Written as DNA, the CDR3 is TGTGCCAGCAGCCCATCGACAGGGGGCGCAACTGGCTACACCTTC.

The chain carries TRBV9 and TRBJ2-7, with D perhaps TRBD1 (6 bases). Germline CDR1 reads SGDLS; CDR2 reads YYNGEE. Trimming shortened V by 4 bases and J by 2 bases, and 13 bases separated the two germline ends. The CDR3 consists of 14 residues. CDR3 sequence reads: CASSLTGTPYEQYF. The CDR3 DNA reads as TGTGCCAGCAGCTTGACAGGAACCCCCTACGAGCAGTACTTC. Looking up the rest from reference TRBV9 and TRBJ2-7 gives the full variable domain: DSGVTQTPKHLITATGQRVTLRCSPRSGDLSVYWYQQSLDQGLQFLIQYYNGEERAKGNILERFSAQQFPDLHSELNLSSLELGDSALYFCASSLTGTPYEQYFGPGTRLTVT.

This chain joins TRBV28 and TRBJ1-3; 7 bases map to TRBD1. This CDR3 has 14 residues. Germline values: CDR1 MDHEN, CDR2 SYDVKM. V shed 3 bases, J shed 4 bases, and the junction held 3 bases outside the gene matches. The CDR3 protein is CASSLRGGGNTIYF. The CDR3 nucleotides are TGTGCCAGCAGTTTGCGAGGGGGCGGAAACACCATATATTTT. The full variable domain, with the rest looked up from reference TRBV28 and TRBJ1-3, is DVKVTQSSRYLVKRTGEKVFLECVQDMDHENMFWYRQDPGLGLRLIYFSYDVKMKEKGDIPEGYSVSREKKERFSLILESASTNQTSMYLCASSLRGGGNTIYFGEGSWLTVV.

The gene calls are TRBV25-1 and TRBJ1-1; 7 nucleotides agree with TRBD1. Germline V gene lookup returns CDR1 MGHDK and CDR2 SYGVNS. V trimming: 4 bases; J trimming: 11 bases; junction bases outside the gene matches: 7. The CDR3 extends over 12 amino acids. The CDR3 sequence is CASSGNDRVAFF. CDR3 DNA sequence: TGTGCCAGCAGTGGTAACGACAGGGTCGCTTTCTTT.

The chain links TRBV9 to TRBJ1-1, with TRBD1 as a possible D gene (6 bases). With 0 bases removed from V and 4 bases from J, the gap between germline ends came to 19 bases. The CDR3 runs 17 residues. Per the germline V gene, CDR1 is SGDLS and CDR2 is YYNGEE. This CDR3 is CASSVEGRVGGGTEAFF. CDR3 coding DNA: TGTGCCAGCAGCGTAGAAGGGCGGGTAGGGGGAGGCACTGAAGCTTTCTTT.

This sequence joins TRBV27 and TRBJ2-4; D possibly corresponds to TRBD2 (7 bases). This CDR3 comprises 17 residues. The germline CDR1 and CDR2 sequences are MNHEY and SMNVEV (reference sequence). The ends were cut back, 8 bases at V and 0 bases at J, with 20 bases in the middle. The CDR3 region is CASALGGGPLAKNIQYF. As DNA, the CDR3 is TGTGCCAGCGCCTTAGGGGGGGGCCCGCTAGCCAAAAACATTCAGTACTTC.

The J gene is TRBJ2-1, the V gene TRBV19, with 10 bases aligning to TRBD1. The junction had 2 bases not matched to a gene; V was cut back by 3 bases and J by 6 bases. CDR1 is LNHDA, CDR2 SQIVND, per germline (reference sequence). The CDR3 has 14 residues. The CDR3 sequence is CASSIWDRGNEQFF. In nucleotides, the CDR3 is TGTGCCAGTAGTATCTGGGACAGGGGCAATGAGCAGTTCTTC.

The sample holds a few counts of this clone. The chain combines TRBV19 with TRBJ2-4; the match to TRBD1 covers 12 bases. V shed 4 bases, J shed 4 bases, and the junction held 5 bases outside the gene matches. Per germline, CDR1 LNHDA and CDR2 SQIVND (reference sequence). The CDR3 consists of 16 residues. CDR3: CASSTRDRGLKNIQYF. CDR3 DNA sequence: TGTGCCAGTAGTACCAGGGACAGGGGGCTAAAAAACATTCAGTACTTC.

This chain connects TRBV18 to TRBJ2-3; 10 bases agree with TRBD2. This CDR3 is 17 amino acids long. J gave up 0 bases and V 2 bases, and 5 bases lay outside the gene matches. Germline lookup yields CDR1 KGHSH and CDR2 LQKENI. The DNA for the CDR3 is TGTGCCAGCTCACCAGGAGTACTAGCGGGAAGCACAGATACGCAGTATTTT. It is translated as CASSPGVLAGSTDTQYF.

This chain links TRBV2 with TRBJ1-1; no firm D call. CDR3 size: 14 residues. Per the germline V gene, CDR1 is SNHLY and CDR2 is FYNNEI. V was trimmed by 4 bases and J by 1 base, leaving 10 bases between them. This CDR3 reads CASSVYRGNTEAFF. As DNA, the CDR3 is TGTGCCAGCAGTGTTTACCGGGGGAACACTGAAGCTTTCTTT.